The 14 T cell receptor beta chains reported below all come from one sample, sequenced in a study of blood T cell repertoires in COVID-19 (dated by TCRdb to 2019 to 2021). The library was generated by the immunoSEQ multiplex PCR assay. This is the immuneACCESS table as TCRdb keeps it, with only in-frame sequences that have V and J called. A part of the clones is gone; compared with another copy, unresolved V genes explain less than half, and the rest is unexplained. Here the sample has roughly 250,000 clones; approximately 86% occur a single time. Of the sample, about 6% is held by the ten largest clones. Sequencing was carried out using PBMCs or T cells enriched from blood (not recorded which). These receptors were obtained from a woman in her 30s with acute COVID-19.

The chain is built from TRBV11-2 and TRBJ2-4; possibly TRBD1 for D (6 bases). The V gene lost 1 base and the J gene lost 4 bases, with 11 bases spanning the gap. The CDR3 consists of 15 residues. Per the germline V gene, CDR1 is SGHAT and CDR2 is FQNNGV. This chain's CDR3 is CASSLGYRAKNIQYF. The CDR3 DNA sequence: TGTGCCAGCAGCTTAGGTTACAGGGCAAAAAACATTCAGTACTTC.

The rearrangement links TRBV7-2 to TRBJ2-7; TRBD2 agrees at 12 bases. Germline V gives CDR1 SGHTA, CDR2 FQGNSA. With 1 base clipped from V and 2 bases from J, the junction kept 6 bases outside the gene matches. This CDR3 region has 17 residues. CDR3 sequence reads: CASSLVGTSGLTYEQYF. The CDR3 DNA is TGTGCCAGCAGCTTAGTGGGGACTAGCGGGTTAACCTACGAGCAGTACTTC. Complete variable domain (other parts from reference TRBV7-2 and TRBJ2-7): GAGVSQSPSNKVTEKGKDVELRCDPISGHTALYWYRQSLGQGLEFLIYFQGNSAPDKSGLPSDRFSAERTGGSVSTLTIQRTQQEDSAVYLCASSLVGTSGLTYEQYFGPGTRLTVT.

The chain combines TRBV16 with TRBJ2-1; 10 nucleotides match TRBD2. The CDR3 totals 16 residues. Germline loops: CDR1 KGHSY, CDR2 FQNENV. V gave up 2 bases and J gave up 2 bases; unmatched junction bases: 3. Written as DNA, the CDR3 is TGTGCCAGCAGCCAACCTGGGACTAGCGCCTACAATGAGCAGTTCTTC. It translates to CASSQPGTSAYNEQFF.

The CDR3 region is CASSAQGGEATNEKLFF. CDR3 DNA: TGTGCCAGCAGCGCCCAGGGGGGTGAGGCAACTAATGAAAAACTGTTTTTT. This chain links TRBV7-3 with TRBJ1-4; TRBD1 aligns across 7 bases. Germline V gene data show CDR1 as SGHTA and CDR2 as FQGTGA. Trimming at V came to 5 bases and at J to 0 bases, leaving 9 bases not matched to a gene. The CDR3 consists of 17 residues. The complete variable domain, with remaining parts taken from reference TRBV7-3 and TRBJ1-4, reads GAGVSQTPSNKVTEKGKYVELRCDPISGHTALYWYRQSLGQGPEFLIYFQGTGAADDSGLPNDRFFAVRPEGSVSTLKIQRTERGDSAVYLCASSAQGGEATNEKLFFGSGTQLSVL.

This rearrangement joins TRBV9 to TRBJ2-1, with a weak D call TRBD2 (5 bases). This CDR3 spans 15 amino acids. V was cut by 0 bases and J by 3 bases, with 10 bases left in between. CDR1 SGDLS and CDR2 YYNGEE come from the germline V gene. The CDR3 nucleotides read TGTGCCAGCAGCGTAGTTAGCGCTGGCTACAATGAGCAGTTCTTC. Its translation is CASSVVSAGYNEQFF.

This sequence joins TRBV18 and TRBJ1-2; D is ambiguous. Looked up from germline, CDR1 is KGHSH and CDR2 is LQKENI. V was shortened by 2 bases and J by 4 bases, with 11 bases between the two germline ends. This CDR3 has 14 residues. CDR3: CASSPGTVSYGYTF. CDR3 bases: TGTGCCAGCTCACCAGGAACAGTCTCCTATGGCTACACCTTC. Combining the CDR3 with reference TRBV18 and TRBJ1-2 gives the whole variable domain NAGVMQNPRHLVRRRGQEARLRCSPMKGHSHVYWYRQLPEEGLKFMVYLQKENIIDESGMPKERFSAEFPKEGPSILRIQQVVRGDSAAYFCASSPGTVSYGYTFGSGTRLTVV.

V and J are TRBV6-5 and TRBJ1-2, with TRBD1 matching over 9 bases. Germline V gene sequence: CDR1 MNHEY, CDR2 SVGAGI. The CDR3 consists of 11 residues. With V trimmed by 11 bases and J by 6 bases, 4 bases remained unmatched. The CDR3, as DNA: TGTGCCGGATGGACAGGGGATGGCTACACCTTC. It specifies CAGWTGDGYTF.

This clone appeared a single time. The rearrangement joins TRBV19 to TRBJ2-7, with 8 nucleotides matching TRBD1. V trimming: 3 bases; J trimming: 6 bases; junction bases outside the gene matches: 13. Germline CDR1 LNHDA, CDR2 SQIVND (reference sequence). This CDR3 region has 16 residues. CDR3 in DNA: TGTGCCAGTAGTATCTACTCCCCCCAGGGGGCGGGCGAGCAGTACTTC. This encodes CASSIYSPQGAGEQYF.

The J gene is TRBJ2-7, the V gene TRBV5-1; no definite D call. The CDR3 loop spans 15 amino acids. Germline V CDR1 and CDR2: SGHRS, YFSETQ. V lost 0 bases to trimming and J lost 6 bases, with 16 bases between them. CDR3 sequence: CASSLGLGIFSEQYF. CDR3 in DNA: TGCGCCAGCAGCTTGGGACTGGGTATTTTTTCCGAGCAGTACTTC.

The chain is built from TRBV6-4 and TRBJ2-3; TRBD1 agrees at 8 bases. Trimming at V came to 0 bases and at J to 9 bases, leaving 2 bases not matched to a gene. The CDR3 covers 13 residues. CDR1 and CDR2 (germline): MRHNA, SNTAGT. In nucleotides, the CDR3 is TGTGCCAGCAGTGACTCTCACAGGGGGACGCAGTATTTT. This translates into CASSDSHRGTQYF.

The chain employs TRBV27 and TRBJ1-2, with 7 positions matching TRBD1. J lost 4 bases, V lost 0 bases, and 8 bases had no gene match. The CDR3 totals 16 residues. CDR1 and CDR2 from the germline V gene are MNHEY and SMNVEV (reference sequence). The DNA of the CDR3 is TGTGCCAGCAGTTTATCGGGGACAGAGAGTTTCTATGGCTACACCTTC. Translation gives CASSLSGTESFYGYTF.

The rearrangement uses TRBV7-8 and TRBJ1-2; TRBD1 agrees at 8 bases. The CDR3 is 13 residues long. The trim removed 5 bases at V and 6 bases at J, leaving 5 bases unmatched. Germline V gene sequence: CDR1 SGHVS, CDR2 FQNEAQ. CDR3 amino acids: CASSPGQANGYTF. The CDR3 DNA sequence: TGTGCCAGCAGCCCGGGACAGGCCAATGGCTACACCTTC.

The chain recombines TRBV9 with TRBJ2-1, with 7 bases lining up with TRBD1. Germline trimming cut 0 bases from V and 3 bases from J; bases unmatched to any gene: 6. This CDR3 region has 16 residues. CDR1 is SGDLS, CDR2 YYNGEE, per germline. The CDR3 sequence: CASSVGQGVIYNEQFF. The CDR3 DNA is TGTGCCAGCAGCGTAGGGCAGGGGGTGATCTACAATGAGCAGTTCTTC. Looking up the rest from reference TRBV9 and TRBJ2-1 gives the full variable domain: DSGVTQTPKHLITATGQRVTLRCSPRSGDLSVYWYQQSLDQGLQFLIQYYNGEERAKGNILERFSAQQFPDLHSELNLSSLELGDSALYFCASSVGQGVIYNEQFFGPGTRLTVL.

J is TRBJ2-1 and V is TRBV6-5, with 11 bases aligning to TRBD2. There are 16 residues in the CDR3. V lost 4 bases, J lost 7 bases, and 9 bases stayed unmatched. Germline values: CDR1 MNHEY, CDR2 SVGAGI. CDR3 region: CASSWTLAGARNEQFF. The CDR3 coding sequence is TGTGCCAGCAGTTGGACACTAGCGGGAGCGCGAAATGAGCAGTTCTTC.